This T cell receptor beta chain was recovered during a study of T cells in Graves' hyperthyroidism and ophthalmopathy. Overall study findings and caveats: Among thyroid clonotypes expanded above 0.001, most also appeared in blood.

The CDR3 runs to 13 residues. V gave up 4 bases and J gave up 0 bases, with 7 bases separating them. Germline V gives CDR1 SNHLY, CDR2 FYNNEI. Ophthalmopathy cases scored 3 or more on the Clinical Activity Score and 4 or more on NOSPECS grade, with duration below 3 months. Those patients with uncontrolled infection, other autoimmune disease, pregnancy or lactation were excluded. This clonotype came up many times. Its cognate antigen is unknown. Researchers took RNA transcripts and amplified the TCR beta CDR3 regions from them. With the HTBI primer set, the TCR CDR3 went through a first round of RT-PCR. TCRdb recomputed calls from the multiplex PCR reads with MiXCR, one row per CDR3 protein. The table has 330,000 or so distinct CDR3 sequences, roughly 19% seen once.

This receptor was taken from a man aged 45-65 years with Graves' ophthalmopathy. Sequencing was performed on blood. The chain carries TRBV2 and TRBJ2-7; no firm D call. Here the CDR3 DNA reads TGTGCCAGCAGTGGCGTTGGCTCCTACGAGCAGTACTTC. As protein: CASSGVGSYEQYF.